Detailed here is one T cell receptor beta chain. Ten or more counts support this clonotype. What this receptor recognizes is not known. No base quality values were provided; no much bigger clone lies one nucleotide off. These data belong to a study of T-cell reconstitution after alpha-beta-depleted transplantation in children listed by TCRdb under 2016. Turning to the overall study: Using TCR repertoire profiling, the study quantitatively followed how T-cell immune reconstitution unfolded in children after TCRalphabeta/CD19-depleted allogeneic hematopoietic cell transplantation. The investigation overall reported the following: The high TCRbeta diversity at day 60 in some patients was ascribed to recipient T cells and intrathymic progenitors that had survived conditioning. The apparently early recovery of alphabetaT-cell counts about two months after transplant reportedly depended on only several hundred rapidly expanded clones that came from non-depleted graft cells. Over subsequent months, a decline in hyperexpanded clone frequencies was noted, and after one year, T-cell counts and TCRbeta diversity were mostly ascribed to newly produced T cells.

The junction shows trimming of 3 bases on V and 4 bases on J, plus 10 bases between the germline ends. Looking up the germline V gene (reference sequence) yields CDR1 DFQATT and CDR2 SNEGSKA. Counted from cysteine to phenylalanine, this CDR3 has 13 amino acids. Only the CDR3 region is kept as DNA, spanning 39 bases read in frame from base 1. What the treatment or condition label conveys for this sample: allogeneic hematopoietic cell transplantation with graft depleted of TCRalphabeta T cells and CD19 B cells. The children who served as transplant recipients had been given grafts of TCRalphabeta/CD19-depleted allogeneic hematopoietic cells. Library creation used PCR. The data were produced on an Illumina HiSeq 2500. TCR libraries were prepared with molecular barcoding, using unique molecular identifiers to normalize TCRbeta repertoire quantification. Clones were called with MiXCR by TCRdb after fastp trimmed the public reads at Q25, and only in-frame beta chains were retained. Rows are combined by CDR3 protein, so each entry shows the most common genes and DNA. Counted in this sample were about 300,000 distinct CDR3 sequences; over 9% of them appeared once. The ten most abundant clones make up less than 9% of the sample.

This TCR derives from a boy less than two years old with acute myeloid leukemia, due to receive a stem cell transplant. This sequence uses TRBV20-1 and TRBJ1-5; TRBD1 is perhaps the D gene, given 6 matching bases. This material consisted of PBMCs, taken before TCRalphabeta/CD19-depleted stem cell transplant. The nucleotide sequence reads TGCAGTGCTAGGTCAGGGGTTAATCAGCCCCAGCATTTT. This encodes CSARSGVNQPQHF.